Following are 16 T cell receptor beta chains from one sample sequenced in a study of siplizumab effects on memory and regulatory T cells. TCRdb keeps only in-frame clones here, not all; method: immunoSEQ multiplex PCR. The profile shows around 77,000 clones, about 90% of them singletons. The sequencing sample was made of CD8+ T cells sorted from blood. The receptors stem from a human donor in good health.

The V gene is TRBV7-2, the J gene TRBJ2-3; the D is unclear. In germline, CDR1 is SGHTA, CDR2 FQGNSA. Deletions cut 5 bases from V and 1 base from J, with 13 bases between. This CDR3 is built from 15 residues. The CDR3 is CASSPGISRTDTQYF. As DNA, the CDR3 is TGTGCCAGCAGCCCGGGCATTAGTCGCACAGATACGCAGTATTTT.

The chain combines TRBV1 with TRBJ1-2. TRBV1 is an annotated pseudogene. The CDR3 is 18 amino acids. The CDR3 protein is CTSSQANGGVTANYGYTF. The CDR3 nucleotides are TGCACCAGCAGCCAAGCGAACGGTGGGGTGACGGCTAACTATGGCTACACCTTC.

The chain uses TRBV11-2 and TRBJ1-5, with D perhaps matching TRBD1 (6 bases). CDR3 size: 16 residues. The V end lost 1 base, the J end lost 3 bases, and 13 bases lay between the germline ends. The germline V gene has CDR1 SGHAT and CDR2 FQNNGV. The CDR3: CASSLGPPGVNQPQHF. CDR3 DNA: TGTGCCAGCAGCTTAGGTCCTCCAGGGGTCAATCAGCCCCAGCATTTT.

The chain is built from TRBV27 and TRBJ1-1, with D hard to call. Trimming removed 2 bases at V and 1 base at J, with 11 bases between. This CDR3 has 15 amino acids. Per the germline V gene, CDR1 is MNHEY and CDR2 is SMNVEV (reference sequence). The CDR3 region has the DNA TGTGCCAGCAGTTTAAGCCAAACAGCGAACACTGAAGCTTTCTTT. Translated, it gives CASSLSQTANTEAFF.

The genes are TRBV27 and TRBJ2-1; D unclear. In germline, CDR1 is MNHEY, CDR2 SMNVEV (reference sequence). Trimming left V 6 bases short and J 8 bases short, with 14 bases between. This CDR3 comprises 13 residues. The CDR3 sequence is CASRPAHIDEQFF. For the CDR3, the DNA is TGTGCCAGCAGACCCGCGCATATTGATGAGCAGTTCTTC.

The rearrangement links TRBV29-1 to TRBJ2-6; 7 nucleotides align to TRBD1. Germline V gene data show CDR1 as SQVTM and CDR2 as ANQGSEA. The CDR3 is 16 residues long. J was trimmed by 0 bases and V by 5 bases; bases with no gene match: 7. CDR3 sequence (DNA): TGCAGCGTTTTATTGGGACAGAGCTCTGGGGCCAACGTCCTGACTTTC. It is translated as CSVLLGQSSGANVLTF.

The genes are TRBV21-1 and TRBJ2-7; TRBD1, as called in the table, went unchecked against the DNA. TRBV21-1 is shown as a pseudogene. This CDR3 has 14 residues. The CDR3 region has the DNA TGTGCCAGCAGCCGGTGGCAGGGGGCTTTGTGGCAGTACTTC. Translating it yields CASSRWQGALWQYF.

This rearrangement joins TRBV10-1 to TRBJ2-7; tentative D call: TRBD2 (5 bases). The CDR3 is made up of 13 amino acids. V was shortened by 2 bases and J by 6 bases, with 11 bases between the two germline ends. Germline loops: CDR1 WNHNN, CDR2 SYGVQD (reference sequence). Here the CDR3 reads CASSETGTGEQYF. Here the CDR3 DNA reads TGCGCCAGCAGTGAGACGGGAACTGGCGAGCAGTACTTC.

The V and J genes are TRBV4-2 and TRBJ2-7; 7 nucleotides line up with TRBD2. The germline gives CDR1 LGHNA, CDR2 YNFKEQ. V gave up 0 bases and J gave up 5 bases; unmatched junction bases: 10. The CDR3 runs to 16 residues. Written as DNA, the CDR3 is TGTGCCAGCAGCCAAGATGGTACTAGCGTCTCGGACGAGCAGTACTTC. Translated, it gives CASSQDGTSVSDEQYF.

J is TRBJ2-1 and V is TRBV4-2; D remains ambiguous. Per germline, CDR1 LGHNA and CDR2 YNFKEQ. The CDR3 length is 12 residues. V was shortened by 1 base and J by 8 bases, with 6 bases between the two germline ends. CDR3 sequence: CASSQVAYEQFF. As DNA, the CDR3 is TGTGCCAGCAGCCAAGTGGCCTATGAGCAGTTCTTC.

The genes are TRBV4-1 and TRBJ2-5; weak D call: TRBD1 (6 bases). Germline V gene lookup returns CDR1 MGHRA and CDR2 YSYEKL. The CDR3 sequence is 13 residues long. The V end lost 1 base, the J end lost 11 bases, and 14 bases lay between the germline ends. CDR3 region: CASSQAEGDSQYF. DNA of the CDR3: TGCGCCAGCAGCCAAGCCGAGGGGGATTCGCAGTACTTC.

This clone was recorded once. J is TRBJ1-2 and V is TRBV19; D gene uncertain. CDR1 and CDR2 (germline): LNHDA, SQIVND (reference sequence). The V end was cut by 9 bases, the J end by 4 bases, with 12 bases between. The CDR3 is made up of 12 amino acids. The CDR3 sequence is CASWPGSYGYTF. DNA of the CDR3: TGTGCCAGCTGGCCGGGGTCCTATGGCTACACCTTC.

V and J are TRBV19 and TRBJ2-7, with TRBD1 as a possible D gene (6 bases). This CDR3 contains 12 residues. V was cut by 9 bases and J by 2 bases, with 11 bases left in between. The germline CDR1 and CDR2 sequences are LNHDA and SQIVND (reference sequence). The CDR3 is CASRDMAYEQYF. In nucleotides, the CDR3 is TGTGCCAGCCGGGACATGGCCTACGAGCAGTACTTC.

This clone was counted a single time. The rearrangement uses TRBV6-5 and TRBJ2-2; TRBD1 matches 7 bases. The CDR3 sequence is 15 residues long. Per the germline V gene, CDR1 is MNHEY and CDR2 is SVGAGI. With V trimmed by 5 bases and J by 0 bases, 3 bases remained unmatched. The CDR3 protein is CASSSTGANTGELFF. The DNA for the CDR3 is TGTGCCAGCAGTAGTACAGGGGCGAACACCGGGGAGCTGTTTTTT.

V usage is TRBV19 and J usage is TRBJ2-3; 9 positions agree with TRBD2. CDR1 and CDR2 from the germline V gene are LNHDA and SQIVND (reference sequence). The CDR3 has 16 amino acids. V lost 3 bases, J lost 0 bases, and 4 bases stayed unmatched. The CDR3 here is CASSILAGVSTDTQYF. CDR3 sequence (DNA): TGTGCCAGTAGTATCTTAGCGGGAGTGAGCACAGATACGCAGTATTTT.

About this clone itself: Other DNA sequences in this specimen translate into the identical CDR3. V gene TRBV19 combines with J gene TRBJ1-2; 8 nucleotides align to TRBD1. Germline CDR1 LNHDA, CDR2 SQIVND (reference sequence). The J segment lost 8 bases and the V segment lost 2 bases, leaving 16 bases of the junction unmatched. This CDR3 has 17 residues. The CDR3 DNA sequence: TGTGCCAGTAGTATAACCCCCTCGGGCAGGGGGCCTGGCGGCTACACCTTC. It translates to CASSITPSGRGPGGYTF.